Only a few counts were recorded for the clone carrying this T cell receptor beta chain. The target antigen is unknown. The data originate from a study of blood T cells in healthy people across ages. The study's findings and limits: Because donor CMV status was unknown, expanded clonotype changes were possibly confounded.

The germline CDR1 and CDR2 sequences are SGHAT and FQNNGV. There are 14 residues in the CDR3. PCR was performed a second time for about 6 to 12 cycles using a sample-barcoded 5' primer and a J-beta primer mix. TCRdb recomputed calls from the 5' RACE reads with MiXCR, one row per CDR3 protein. The repertoire holds some 1.6 million distinct CDR3 sequences, roughly 30% seen once, with around 10% in the top ten. The TCR was taken from a woman in her 30s in good health. The sequenced sample was blood. The rearrangement joins TRBV11-2 to TRBJ2-1, with D perhaps assigned TRBD1 or TRBD2 (6 bases each). The tail of the sequence fits TRBJ2-7 better, so the J call may be wrong. The CDR3, as DNA: TGTGCCAGCAGCTTTGGAACGGGGGCCCTCGAGCAGTACTTC. Its translation is CASSFGTGALEQYF.